These 17 T cell receptor beta chains came from one sample sequenced in a study of blood T cell repertoires in COVID-19. Only in-frame clones appear in the TCRdb table, and some are missing; sequencing was by immunoSEQ multiplex PCR. The data hold around 89,000 clones, with approximately 88% observed a single time. The sequencing sample was made of peripheral blood. The receptor set was obtained from a man aged 60 to 75 with acute or convalescent COVID-19.

The chain uses TRBV7-3 and TRBJ2-7; a weak D match, TRBD2 (5 bases). The CDR3 has 14 amino acids. Trimming pared 5 bases from V and 0 bases from J, leaving 11 bases between. Germline values: CDR1 SGHTA, CDR2 FQGTGA. As DNA, the CDR3 is TGTGCCAGCAGCCCGACGGGAAGCTCCTACGAGCAGTACTTC. It codes for CASSPTGSSYEQYF.

The CDR3 DNA reads as TGTGCCAGCAGCGTGCTAGCGGGAGCCACAGATACGCAGTATTTT. Protein: CASSVLAGATDTQYF. The rearrangement links TRBV2 to TRBJ2-3; the match to TRBD2 covers 10 bases. CDR3 size: 15 residues. From germline, CDR1 is SNHLY and CDR2 FYNNEI. V was clipped by 6 bases and J by 2 bases; unmatched bases: 5.

The chain joins TRBV7-3 to TRBJ2-3; the match to TRBD2 covers 13 bases. CDR1 and CDR2 from the germline V gene are SGHTA and FQGTGA. This CDR3 region has 15 residues. J lost 4 bases, V lost 6 bases, and 4 bases had no gene match. The CDR3: CASRRTSGSADTQYF. In DNA form, the CDR3 reads TGTGCCAGCAGACGGACTAGCGGGAGCGCAGATACGCAGTATTTT.

The chain joins TRBV12-3 or TRBV12-4 to TRBJ2-7; 8 bases are a match to TRBD2. This CDR3 has 13 amino acids. V shed 5 bases, J shed 5 bases, and the junction held 5 bases outside the gene matches. The CDR3 sequence is CASSAGTRNEQYF. DNA for the CDR3: TGTGCCAGCAGTGCCGGGACTAGGAACGAGCAGTACTTC.

V and J are TRBV5-1 and TRBJ2-5, with D unresolved. V gave up 4 bases and J gave up 5 bases, with 18 bases separating them. Germline CDR1 reads SGHRS; CDR2 reads YFSETQ. The CDR3 contains 15 residues. The CDR3 spells CASSLPAGFRETQYF. The CDR3 bases are TGCGCCAGCAGCCTCCCAGCAGGCTTCCGGGAGACCCAGTACTTC.

The chain employs TRBV15 and TRBJ1-3; no clear D. Trimming shortened V by 5 bases and J by 10 bases, and 15 bases separated the two germline ends. The CDR3 covers 13 residues. Germline loops: CDR1 LNHNV, CDR2 YYDKDF (reference sequence). The CDR3 sequence is CATSRPDVRTIYF. As DNA, the CDR3 is TGTGCCACCAGCCGACCGGATGTGAGGACCATATATTTT. Looking up the rest from reference TRBV15 and TRBJ1-3 gives the full variable domain: DAMVIQNPRYQVTQFGKPVTLSCSQTLNHNVMYWYQQKSSQAPKLLFHYYDKDFNNEADTPDNFQSRRPNTSFCFLDIRSPGLGDTAMYLCATSRPDVRTIYFGEGSWLTVV.

The genes are TRBV6-2 or TRBV6-3 and TRBJ1-2; D remains ambiguous. The CDR3 loop spans 12 amino acids. Trimming shortened V by 2 bases and J by 4 bases, and 5 bases separated the two germline ends. Germline V gene data show CDR1 as MNHEY and CDR2 as SVGEGT. The CDR3 sequence: CASSYGAYGYTF. DNA of the CDR3: TGTGCCAGCAGTTACGGAGCCTATGGCTACACCTTC.

As concerns this clone: Additional DNA sequences in this sample encode the identical CDR3. The chain combines TRBV5-1 with TRBJ1-2, with D tentatively TRBD1 (6 bases). CDR3 length: 13 residues. The V end was cut by 6 bases, the J end by 2 bases, with 11 bases between. Germline V gene lookup returns CDR1 SGHRS and CDR2 YFSETQ. The CDR3 loop reads CASTTTGNYGYTF. The CDR3 coding sequence is TGCGCCAGCACTACCACAGGGAACTATGGCTACACCTTC. Complete variable domain (other parts from reference TRBV5-1 and TRBJ1-2): KAGVTQTPRYLIKTRGQQVTLSCSPISGHRSVSWYQQTPGQGLQFLFEYFSETQRNKGNFPGRFSGRQFSNSRSEMNVSTLELGDSALYLCASTTTGNYGYTFGSGTRLTVV.

This clone showed up just once. The chain employs TRBV2 and TRBJ2-5, with D perhaps matching TRBD1 (5 bases). The CDR3 covers 13 residues. Trimming cost V 3 bases and J 1 base, with 6 bases left between them. The germline CDR1 and CDR2 sequences are SNHLY and FYNNEI. The CDR3 reads CASSETVQETQYF. The CDR3 bases are TGTGCCAGCAGTGAGACAGTCCAAGAGACCCAGTACTTC.

The chain couples TRBV27 to TRBJ2-7, with 12 nucleotides matching TRBD2. The J segment lost 3 bases and the V segment lost 5 bases, leaving 2 bases of the junction unmatched. The CDR3 has 14 residues. Germline V gene sequence: CDR1 MNHEY, CDR2 SMNVEV (reference sequence). CDR3: CASSKTSGSYEQYF. The CDR3 nucleotides read TGTGCCAGCAGTAAGACTAGCGGGAGCTACGAGCAGTACTTC.

This chain uses TRBV27 with TRBJ2-3; D is uncertain. The ends were cut back, 3 bases at V and 2 bases at J, with 9 bases in the middle. Germline values: CDR1 MNHEY, CDR2 SMNVEV (reference sequence). The CDR3 runs 14 residues. CDR3 DNA sequence: TGTGCCAGCAGTTTTTCATTTCCCACAGATACGCAGTATTTT. Protein sequence: CASSFSFPTDTQYF.

The chain employs TRBV11-1 and TRBJ2-5; maybe TRBD1 (5 bases). The germline gives CDR1 SGHAT, CDR2 FQDESV (reference sequence). The V end lost 3 bases, the J end lost 5 bases, and 13 bases lay between the germline ends. The CDR3 has 14 residues. CDR3 sequence (DNA): TGTGCCAGCAGCTTCAACGCAGGGCTGGAGACCCAGTACTTC. Its translation: CASSFNAGLETQYF.

This clone appeared once. This chain links TRBV30 with TRBJ1-2; D gene unclear. CDR3 length: 12 residues. The V end was cut by 2 bases, the J end by 8 bases, with 12 bases between. Germline assignment: CDR1 GTSNPN and CDR2 SVGIG (reference sequence). This CDR3 is CAWSSYPGGYTF. DNA of the CDR3: TGTGCCTGGAGTTCATATCCGGGGGGCTACACCTTC.

This clone was seen more than once but under ten times. The rearrangement links TRBV5-1 to TRBJ2-3; 12 bases are a match to TRBD2. Germline V lookup: CDR1 SGHRS, CDR2 YFSETQ. This CDR3 region has 15 residues. Losses at the gene ends were 3 bases for V and 5 bases for J; bases not matched to a gene: 4. CDR3 sequence reads: CASSWTSGVGDTQYF. The CDR3 DNA sequence: TGCGCCAGCAGCTGGACTAGCGGGGTTGGAGATACGCAGTATTTT.

The V call is TRBV6-5, the J call TRBJ2-7, with a tentative D call TRBD2 (6 bases). V lost 8 bases and J lost 1, with 9 bases in between. The CDR3 spans 12 residues. Germline V lookup: CDR1 MNHEY, CDR2 SVGAGI. The CDR3 nucleotides are TGTGCCAGCGGGAGGACGTCCTACGAGCAGTACTTC. It yields the protein CASGRTSYEQYF.

The chain couples TRBV5-1 to TRBJ2-5; D gene uncertain. CDR1 SGHRS and CDR2 YFSETQ come from the germline V gene. This CDR3 has 13 residues. V shed 2 bases and J shed 2 bases, with 7 bases lying between them. In DNA form, the CDR3 reads TGCGCCAGCAGCTTCCGTAATCAAGAGACCCAGTACTTC. This translates into CASSFRNQETQYF.

The rearrangement links TRBV7-9 to TRBJ2-1; tentatively, D is TRBD1 (5 bases). The V and J ends lost 4 bases and 4 bases respectively, with 5 bases between them. There are 12 residues in the CDR3. CDR1 is SEHNR, CDR2 FQNEAQ, per germline (reference sequence). CDR3 DNA: TGTGCCAGCAGCTCAGGGTACAATGAGCAGTTCTTC. This sequence encodes CASSSGYNEQFF. Full variable domain (missing parts from reference TRBV7-9 and TRBJ2-1): DTGVSQNPRHKITKRGQNVTFRCDPISEHNRLYWYRQTLGQGPEFLTYFQNEAQLEKSRLLSDRFSAERPKGSFSTLEIQRTEQGDSAMYLCASSSGYNEQFFGPGTRLTVL.